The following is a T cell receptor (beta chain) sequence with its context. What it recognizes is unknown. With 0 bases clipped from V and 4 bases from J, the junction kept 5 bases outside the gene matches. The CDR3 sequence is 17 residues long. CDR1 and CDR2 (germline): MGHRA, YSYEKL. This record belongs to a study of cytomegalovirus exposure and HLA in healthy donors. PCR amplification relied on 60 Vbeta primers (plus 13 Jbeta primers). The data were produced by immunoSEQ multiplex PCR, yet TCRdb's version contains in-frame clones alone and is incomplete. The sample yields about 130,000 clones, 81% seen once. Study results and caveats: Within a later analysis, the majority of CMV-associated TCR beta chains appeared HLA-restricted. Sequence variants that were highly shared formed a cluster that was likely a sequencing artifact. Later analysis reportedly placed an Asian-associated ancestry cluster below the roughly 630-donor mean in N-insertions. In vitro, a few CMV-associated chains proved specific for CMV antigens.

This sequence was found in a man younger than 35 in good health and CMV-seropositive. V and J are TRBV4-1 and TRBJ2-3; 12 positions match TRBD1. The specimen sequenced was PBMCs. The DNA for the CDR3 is TGCGCCAGCAGCCAAGACACGGGACAGGGGGCTTCAGATACGCAGTATTTT. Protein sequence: CASSQDTGQGASDTQYF.